Listed below are T cell receptor beta chains from one sample, sequenced in a study of cytomegalovirus exposure and HLA in healthy donors. The table came from immunoSEQ multiplex PCR; TCRdb's copy has only in-frame clones and leaves some out. The data contain about 110,000 clones, roughly 82% of them singletons. The material sequenced was PBMCs. These receptors originate from a male donor in good health and CMV-seropositive. Both conserved end residues are part of each CDR3.

CDR3 protein: CASSLQNTGNNEQFF
V gene: TRBV18
J gene: TRBJ2-1

CDR3 protein: CASQAPGTGDYEQYF
V gene: TRBV27
J gene: TRBJ2-7

CDR3 protein: CASSTRGLGLGNTIYF
V gene: TRBV7-2
J gene: TRBJ1-3

CDR3 protein: CASSLGGANGYTF
V gene: TRBV27
J gene: TRBJ1-2

CDR3 protein: CASSLTGEGITEAFF
V gene: TRBV7-2
J gene: TRBJ1-1

CDR3 protein: CASSLDRDSPNNEQFF
V gene: TRBV4-3
J gene: TRBJ2-1

CDR3 protein: CAISESSNQPQHF
V gene: TRBV10-3
J gene: TRBJ1-5

CDR3 protein: CASSATSQDTDTQYF
V gene: TRBV5-1
J gene: TRBJ2-3

CDR3 protein: CASSGVWNQPQNF
V gene: TRBV18
J gene: TRBJ1-5

CDR3 protein: CAWSGDRGYESNQPQHF
V gene: TRBV30
J gene: TRBJ1-5

CDR3 protein: CASSTAGGAGNTIYF
V gene: TRBV5-1
J gene: TRBJ1-3

CDR3 protein: CASSPNFGETQYF
V gene: TRBV18
J gene: TRBJ2-5

CDR3 protein: CASSPGTGGYEQYF
V gene: TRBV19
J gene: TRBJ2-7

CDR3 protein: CASSQPYEIYEQYF
V gene: TRBV4-2
J gene: TRBJ2-7

CDR3 protein: CASSLQAGSGNEQFF
V gene: TRBV7-2
J gene: TRBJ2-1

CDR3 protein: CASSKGTSGGSIEQYF
V gene: TRBV21-1
J gene: TRBJ2-7

CDR3 protein: CASKTSAFDEQYF
V gene: TRBV7-6
J gene: TRBJ2-7

CDR3 protein: CASSQVDRVNTEAFF
V gene: TRBV4-2
J gene: TRBJ1-1

CDR3 protein: CASRPGTLQETQYF
V gene: TRBV5-4
J gene: TRBJ2-5

CDR3 protein: CASRYPIAGENTGELFF
V gene: TRBV2
J gene: TRBJ2-2

CDR3 protein: CASVTGINYGYTF
V gene: TRBV2
J gene: TRBJ1-2

CDR3 protein: CASQNQVNREAFF
V gene: TRBV19
J gene: TRBJ1-1

CDR3 protein: CASSVGQGGFTEAFF
V gene: TRBV9
J gene: TRBJ1-1

CDR3 protein: CAISQLAGGMNEQFF
V gene: TRBV10-3
J gene: TRBJ2-1

CDR3 protein: CASSQTVGLAGPYNEQFF
V gene: TRBV4-1
J gene: TRBJ2-1

CDR3 protein: CASSFSGQASYEQYF
V gene: TRBV27
J gene: TRBJ2-7

CDR3 protein: CASSLLAGNSYNEQFF
V gene: TRBV5-1
J gene: TRBJ2-1

CDR3 protein: CASSLVGGPANEQFF
V gene: TRBV7-3
J gene: TRBJ2-1

CDR3 protein: CASSQGRAVDTQYF
V gene: TRBV4-3
J gene: TRBJ2-3

CDR3 protein: CASRLFYEQYF
V gene: TRBV2
J gene: TRBJ2-7

CDR3 protein: CASSVAITGEAFF
V gene: TRBV9
J gene: TRBJ1-1

CDR3 protein: CAISGASGVAYEQYF
V gene: TRBV10-3
J gene: TRBJ2-7

CDR3 protein: CASGDFARGNTQYF
V gene: TRBV7-2
J gene: TRBJ2-3

CDR3 protein: CASSRDSDYNEQFF
V gene: TRBV19
J gene: TRBJ2-1

CDR3 protein: CASSSSGNTEAFF
V gene: TRBV7-9
J gene: TRBJ1-1

CDR3 protein: CASSIGGGFLSSTDTQYF
V gene: TRBV19
J gene: TRBJ2-3

CDR3 protein: CASRVIPTSGANVLTF
V gene: TRBV19
J gene: TRBJ2-6

CDR3 protein: CASSSGQGLYTDTQYF
V gene: TRBV7-2
J gene: TRBJ2-3

CDR3 protein: CASSLLSSYEQYF
V gene: TRBV28
J gene: TRBJ2-7

CDR3 protein: CASSQTSDRSGELFF
V gene: TRBV4-3
J gene: TRBJ2-2

CDR3 protein: CASRARGTGDEKLFF
V gene: TRBV6-1
J gene: TRBJ1-4

CDR3 protein: CASSDGGGAGDTQYF
V gene: TRBV6-4
J gene: TRBJ2-3

CDR3 protein: CASSQTGYNEQFF
V gene: TRBV6-1
J gene: TRBJ2-1

CDR3 protein: CASSQDQAGNEKLFF
V gene: TRBV4-2
J gene: TRBJ1-4

CDR3 protein: CASAGTGKVRSSNEQFF
V gene: TRBV5-4
J gene: TRBJ2-1

CDR3 protein: CASSREGRSLSDTQYF
V gene: TRBV7-2
J gene: TRBJ2-3

CDR3 protein: CASSPTGTSGYNEQFF
V gene: TRBV18
J gene: TRBJ2-1

CDR3 protein: CATSRGRTEAFF
V gene: TRBV15
J gene: TRBJ1-1

CDR3 protein: CASSLRQDTGELFF
V gene: TRBV5-1
J gene: TRBJ2-2

CDR3 protein: CASSIRTGAAGELFF
V gene: TRBV19
J gene: TRBJ2-2

CDR3 protein: CASGGETQYF
V gene: TRBV7-6
J gene: TRBJ2-5